The sequence of this T cell receptor beta chain was determined in a study of control samples from healthy donors and cancer patients. Some clones are missing from TCRdb's copy, which holds only in-frame ones; the method was immunoSEQ multiplex PCR. The data show 150,000 to 200,000 clones, 91% seen once. The V end lost 7 bases, the J end lost 4 bases, and 13 bases lay between the germline ends. The CDR3 loop spans 13 amino acids. The germline gives CDR1 SGHVS, CDR2 FQNEAQ. This chain links TRBV7-8 with TRBJ2-5, with unresolved D. This receptor was obtained from a middle-aged woman in good health. The sample taken for sequencing was blood. Written as DNA, the CDR3 is TGTGCCAGCACCGACCCACTGGGAGAGACCCAGTACTTC. Amino acids: CASTDPLGETQYF.